The T cell receptor (beta chain) under discussion was sequenced for a study of blood T cells in healthy people across ages. A J-beta primer mix and a sample-barcoded 5' primer were used in a second PCR of about 7 to 12 cycles. Through a template-switch adaptor with 12 random nucleotides, each cDNA molecule received a tag. TCRdb fed the 5' RACE reads into MiXCR, producing one record per CDR3 protein. The sample has about 830,000 distinct CDR3 sequences, approximately 59% seen once. The clonotype comes from a man aged 30 to 39 in good health. The sample was blood.

The CDR3 DNA reads as TGCAGCGTTGAGTTGAATGAGCAGTTCTTC. Amino acid sequence: CSVELNEQFF. The V call is TRBV29-1, the J call TRBJ2-1; no clear D gene. Germline CDR1 reads SQVTM; CDR2 reads ANQGSEA. This CDR3 has 10 amino acids. Trimming shortened V by 3 bases and J by 7 bases, and 4 bases separated the two germline ends.